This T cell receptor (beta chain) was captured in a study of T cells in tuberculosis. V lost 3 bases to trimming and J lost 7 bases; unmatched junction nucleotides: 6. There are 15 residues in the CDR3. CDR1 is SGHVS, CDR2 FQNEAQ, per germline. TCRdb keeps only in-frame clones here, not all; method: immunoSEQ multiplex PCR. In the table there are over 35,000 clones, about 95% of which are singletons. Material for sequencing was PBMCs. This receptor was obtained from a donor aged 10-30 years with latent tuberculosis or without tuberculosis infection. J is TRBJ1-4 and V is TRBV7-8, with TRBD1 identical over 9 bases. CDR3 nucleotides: TGTGCCAGCAGCTTGCACAGGGGGCCGAGTGAAAAACTGTTTTTT. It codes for CASSLHRGPSEKLFF.